The rows below give T cell receptor beta chains drawn from one sample of a study of cytomegalovirus exposure and HLA in healthy donors. Repertoires were generated with immunoSEQ multiplex PCR, while TCRdb's copy carries only in-frame clones and drops some. Of 160,000 or so clones in the sample, approximately 88% were seen once. Sequenced input: PBMCs. Source of these receptors: a woman between 18 and 29 years old in good health and CMV-seronegative. The CDR3 runs from the conserved cysteine through the conserved F or W. D genes are given only for firm matches. Size values are once, few and many counts, or a class for expanded clones, and some rows have none.

D gene,J gene,V gene,clone size,CDR3 protein,CDR3 DNA
TRBD2,TRBJ2-7,TRBV9,-,CASSVGTSGSSYEQYF,TGTGCCAGCAGCGTAGGTACTAGCGGGAGCTCCTACGAGCAGTACTTC
TRBD1,TRBJ2-6,TRBV27,once,CASSARQGPSGANVLTF,TGTGCCAGCAGTGCCAGACAGGGGCCCTCTGGGGCCAACGTCCTGACTTTC
TRBD2,TRBJ2-2,TRBV5-1,-,CASSYLSGGAGGELFF,TGCGCCAGCAGCTACCTAAGCGGGGGGGCCGGCGGGGAGCTGTTTTTT
TRBD1,TRBJ2-1,TRBV2,-,CATRQGSSYNEQFF,TGTGCCACCCGACAGGGGAGCTCCTACAATGAGCAGTTCTTC
TRBD1,TRBJ2-7,TRBV18,-,CASRGQGAGEQYF,TGTGCCAGCCGTGGACAGGGGGCGGGTGAGCAGTACTTC
TRBD1,TRBJ1-5,TRBV28,-,CASSSSRTGLQPQHF,TGTGCCAGCAGTTCTTCTCGGACAGGGCTTCAGCCCCAGCATTTT
-,TRBJ1-2,TRBV7-9,-,CSSRDNPGTRGSGYTF,TGTTCCAGCAGAGACAACCCGGGGACAAGGGGGAGCGGCTACACCTTC
TRBD2,TRBJ2-3,TRBV5-1,-,CASSLFSGGADTQYF,TGCGCCAGCAGCTTGTTTAGCGGGGGTGCAGATACGCAGTATTTT
TRBD1,TRBJ2-1,TRBV6-5,-,CASSYFMAGGENEQFF,TGTGCCAGCAGTTACTTTATGGCAGGGGGCGAGAATGAGCAGTTCTTC
-,TRBJ2-5,TRBV27,-,CASSLRAPQETQYF,TGTGCCAGCAGTTTGCGGGCTCCCCAAGAGACCCAGTACTTC
TRBD2,TRBJ2-1,TRBV5-8,-,CASSRPSGIPYNEQFF,TGTGCCAGCAGCAGGCCTAGCGGAATCCCCTACAATGAGCAGTTCTTC
TRBD1,TRBJ1-2,TRBV18,once,CASSQDLDRAYYGYTF,TGTGCCAGCTCCCAGGACCTGGACAGGGCTTACTATGGCTACACCTTC
TRBD1,TRBJ2-5,TRBV28,-,CASISTSTGGARETQYF,TGTGCCAGCATCTCCACTTCGACAGGGGGGGCTCGGGAGACCCAGTACTTC
-,TRBJ2-5,TRBV11-2,once,CASSSWTQKNQETQYF,TGTGCCAGCAGCTCCTGGACTCAAAAGAATCAAGAGACCCAGTACTTC
-,TRBJ2-5,TRBV7-2,few,CASSRPGGEETQYF,TGTGCCAGCAGCCGCCCCGGCGGGGAAGAGACCCAGTACTTC
TRBD1,TRBJ1-2,TRBV11-2,-,CASRSGQGLYGYTF,TGTGCCAGCAGATCGGGACAGGGTCTCTATGGCTACACCTTC
-,TRBJ2-1,TRBV10-1,-,CASSESGVGNEQFF,TGCGCCAGCAGTGAGTCGGGAGTTGGCAATGAGCAGTTCTTC
TRBD1,TRBJ2-7,TRBV28,few,CASSSTPGTGGVGEQYF,TGTGCCAGCAGCTCTACACCCGGGACAGGGGGGGTGGGGGAGCAGTACTTC
TRBD1,TRBJ1-5,TRBV9,-,CASSAGGSQPQHF,TGTGCCAGCAGCGCAGGGGGCAGTCAGCCCCAGCATTTT
-,TRBJ1-2,TRBV19,-,CASSRQAYGYTF,TGTGCCAGTAGTCGACAGGCGTATGGCTACACCTTC
-,TRBJ2-5,TRBV18,-,CASSPEKTQYF,TGTGCCAGCTCACCAGAGAAGACCCAGTACTTC
TRBD2,TRBJ2-1,TRBV5-1,-,CASSGTGTSLANEQFF,TGCGCCAGCAGCGGGACCGGGACTAGCTTGGCCAATGAGCAGTTCTTC
TRBD2,TRBJ2-5,TRBV11-3,-,CASSLDLSAGGDQETQYF,TGTGCCAGCAGCTTAGATCTAAGCGCGGGGGGGGACCAAGAGACCCAGTACTTC
TRBD1,TRBJ1-1,TRBV7-9,-,CASSPIGQGAFF,TGTGCCAGCAGCCCCATTGGACAGGGGGCTTTCTTT